The rows below give T cell receptor beta chains drawn from one sample of a study of T cells in Graves' hyperthyroidism and ophthalmopathy. TCRdb redid the calling of the multiplex PCR reads with MiXCR, one entry per CDR3 protein. The sample lists hundreds of thousands of distinct CDR3 sequences, approximately 18% occurring once. The sample taken for sequencing was blood. These TCRs come from a woman between 45 and 60 years old with Graves' hyperthyroidism that later progressed to Graves' ophthalmopathy. CDR3s include the opening cysteine and the closing phenylalanine or tryptophan. The order of the fields is J gene, clone size, D gene, V gene, CDR3 DNA, CDR3 protein. The D gene is left open where the match is weak. The listing skips clone size in some rows; elsewhere it reads once, few, many or a size class.

TRBJ2-7	few	.	TRBV27	TGTGCCAGCAGCGGGGTTCCGAACTACGAGCAGTACTTC	CASSGVPNYEQYF
TRBJ2-3	.	TRBD2	TRBV18	TGTGCCAGCTCACCAGACTTACTAGCGGGGATTCGCACAGATACGCAGTATTTT	CASSPDLLAGIRTDTQYF
TRBJ2-1	.	.	TRBV6-6	TGTGCCAGCAGTTACAGGGAAAATGTCTACAATGAGCAGTTCTTC	CASSYRENVYNEQFF
TRBJ2-7	.	.	TRBV29-1	TGCAGCGTTGAAGATCGGCAGGGAAGAAACGAGCAGTACTTC	CSVEDRQGRNEQYF
TRBJ2-7	.	TRBD1	TRBV7-9	TGTGCCAGCAGCTTAAGTCAGGGGGCCCTCGACGAGCAGTACTTC	CASSLSQGALDEQYF
TRBJ1-1	many	.	TRBV3-1	TGTGCCAGCAGCCAAGCAGGGGCCACTGAAGCTTTCTTT	CASSQAGATEAFF
TRBJ2-5	many	.	TRBV5-1	TGCGCCAGCAGCTTGTGGGAACTCCAAGAGACCCAGTACTTC	CASSLWELQETQYF
TRBJ2-2	many	.	TRBV11-2	TGTGCCAGCAGCTTTCACAACAGGCCATCCACCGGGGAGCTGTTTTTT	CASSFHNRPSTGELFF
TRBJ2-2	.	.	TRBV24-1	TGTGCCACCAGTGATTTGCGGGGAATTCAAACCGGGGAGCTGTTTTTT	CATSDLRGIQTGELFF
TRBJ2-2	many	TRBD1	TRBV6-1	TGTGCCAGCAGTCGGGACAGGCCCTACACCGGGGAGCTGTTTTTT	CASSRDRPYTGELFF
TRBJ2-2	.	TRBD1	TRBV19	TGTGCCAGTAGTAAGGGACAGACGAACACCGGGGAGCTGTTTTTT	CASSKGQTNTGELFF
TRBJ1-4	few	TRBD1	TRBV20-1	TGCAGTGCTCCCACGTTCCCAAGGGGGCTGGGGGAAAAACTGTTTTTT	CSAPTFPRGLGEKLFF
TRBJ1-1	many	.	TRBV3-1	TGTGCCAGCAGCCAAGCTGAGAACACTGAAGCTTTCTTT	CASSQAENTEAFF
TRBJ2-7	few	.	TRBV4-1	TGCGCCAGCAGCCATGACACTTGGGATGGGCGCGAGCAGTACTTC	CASSHDTWDGREQYF